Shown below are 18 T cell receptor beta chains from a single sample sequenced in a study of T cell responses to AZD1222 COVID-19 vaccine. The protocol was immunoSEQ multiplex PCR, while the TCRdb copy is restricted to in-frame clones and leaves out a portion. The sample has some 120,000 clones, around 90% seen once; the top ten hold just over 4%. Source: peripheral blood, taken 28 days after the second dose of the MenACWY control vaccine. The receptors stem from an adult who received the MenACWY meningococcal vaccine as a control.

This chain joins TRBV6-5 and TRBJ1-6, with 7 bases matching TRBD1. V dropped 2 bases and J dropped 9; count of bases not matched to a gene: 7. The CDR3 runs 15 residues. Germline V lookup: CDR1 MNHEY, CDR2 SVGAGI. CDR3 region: CASSYRRQGFSPLHF. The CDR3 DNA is TGTGCCAGCAGTTACCGACGACAGGGATTTTCACCCCTCCACTTT.

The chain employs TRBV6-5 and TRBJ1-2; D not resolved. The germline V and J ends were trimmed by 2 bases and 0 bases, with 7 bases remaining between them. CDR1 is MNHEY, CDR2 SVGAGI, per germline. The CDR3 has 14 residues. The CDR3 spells CASSYGGTNYGYTF. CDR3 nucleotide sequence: TGTGCCAGCAGTTACGGTGGGACTAACTATGGCTACACCTTC.

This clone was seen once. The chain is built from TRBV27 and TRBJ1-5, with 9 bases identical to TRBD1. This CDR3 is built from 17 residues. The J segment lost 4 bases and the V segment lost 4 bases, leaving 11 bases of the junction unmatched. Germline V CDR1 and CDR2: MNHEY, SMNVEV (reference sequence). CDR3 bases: TGTGCCAGCAGTTCTATCCACTCGGACAGGGGAAATCAGCCCCAGCATTTT. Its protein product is CASSSIHSDRGNQPQHF.

CDR3 sequence: CASSDPPGGQETQYF. The CDR3 DNA is TGCGCCAGCAGTGACCCTCCTGGGGGCCAAGAGACCCAGTACTTC. The chain recombines TRBV10-2 with TRBJ2-5, with D possibly called TRBD1 or TRBD2 (5 bases each). Germline values: CDR1 WSHSY, CDR2 SAAADI. The ends were cut back, 3 bases at V and 1 base at J, with 12 bases in the middle. This CDR3 region has 15 residues.

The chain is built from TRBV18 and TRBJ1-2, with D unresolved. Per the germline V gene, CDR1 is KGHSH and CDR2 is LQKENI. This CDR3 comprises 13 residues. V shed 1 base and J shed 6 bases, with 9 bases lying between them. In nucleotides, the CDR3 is TGTGCCAGCTCACCACAGGCGAGCGATGGCTACACCTTC. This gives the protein CASSPQASDGYTF.

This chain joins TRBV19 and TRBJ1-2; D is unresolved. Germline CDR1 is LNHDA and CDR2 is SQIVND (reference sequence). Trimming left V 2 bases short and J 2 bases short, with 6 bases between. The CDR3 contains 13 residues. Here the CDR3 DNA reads TGTGCCAGTAGTATACAGCCGAACTATGGCTACACCTTC. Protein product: CASSIQPNYGYTF.

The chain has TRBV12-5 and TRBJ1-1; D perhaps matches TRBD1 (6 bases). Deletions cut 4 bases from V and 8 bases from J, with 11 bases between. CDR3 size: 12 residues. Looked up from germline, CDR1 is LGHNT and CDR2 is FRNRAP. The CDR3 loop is CASGSEGGEAFF. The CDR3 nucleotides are TGTGCTAGTGGTTCCGAGGGGGGGGAAGCTTTCTTT.

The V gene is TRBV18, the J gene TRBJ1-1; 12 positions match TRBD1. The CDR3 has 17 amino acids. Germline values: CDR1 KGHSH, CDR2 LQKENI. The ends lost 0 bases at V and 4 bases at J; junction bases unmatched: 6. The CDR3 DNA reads TGTGCCAGCTCACCACCGGGGACAGGGGGCGCTTCCACTGAAGCTTTCTTT. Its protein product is CASSPPGTGGASTEAFF.

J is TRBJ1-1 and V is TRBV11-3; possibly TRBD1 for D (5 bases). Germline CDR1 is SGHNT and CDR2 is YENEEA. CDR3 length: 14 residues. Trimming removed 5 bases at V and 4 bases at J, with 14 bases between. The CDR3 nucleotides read TGTGCCAGCAGCCCCAACTCGGGGGGCACTGAAGCTTTCTTT. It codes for CASSPNSGGTEAFF.

CDR3 sequence: CASSEVEVTNQPQHF. CDR3 DNA: TGTGCCAGCAGTGAAGTCGAGGTGACGAATCAGCCCCAGCATTTT. This sequence joins TRBV6-1 and TRBJ1-5, with D uncertain. In germline, CDR1 is MNHNS, CDR2 SASEGT. Trimming left V 1 base short and J 4 bases short, with 11 bases between. This CDR3 region has 15 residues.

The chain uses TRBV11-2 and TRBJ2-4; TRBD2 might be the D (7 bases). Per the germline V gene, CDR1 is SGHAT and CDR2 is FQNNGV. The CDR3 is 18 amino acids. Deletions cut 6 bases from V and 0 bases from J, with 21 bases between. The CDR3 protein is CASRGGARGPLAKNIQYF. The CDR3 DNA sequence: TGTGCCAGCAGAGGGGGGGCGCGAGGTCCTCTAGCCAAAAACATTCAGTACTTC.

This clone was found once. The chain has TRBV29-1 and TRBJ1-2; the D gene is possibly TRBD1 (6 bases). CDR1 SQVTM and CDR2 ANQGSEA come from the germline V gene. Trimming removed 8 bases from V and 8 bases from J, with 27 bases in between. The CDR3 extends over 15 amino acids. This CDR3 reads CSISAVGQQLGGYTF. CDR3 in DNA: TGCAGCATCTCGGCGGTGGGACAACAACTAGGGGGCTACACCTTC.

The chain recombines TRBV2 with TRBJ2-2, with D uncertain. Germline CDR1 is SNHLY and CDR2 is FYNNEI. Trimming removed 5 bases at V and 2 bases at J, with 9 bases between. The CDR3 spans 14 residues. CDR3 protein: CASSRIVNTGELFF. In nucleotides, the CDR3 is TGTGCCAGCAGTAGGATTGTAAACACCGGGGAGCTGTTTTTT. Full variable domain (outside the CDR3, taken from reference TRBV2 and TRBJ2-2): EPEVTQTPSHQVTQMGQEVILRCVPISNHLYFYWYRQILGQKVEFLVSFYNNEISEKSEIFDDQFSVERPDGSNFTLKIRSTKLEDSAMYFCASSRIVNTGELFFGEGSRLTVL.

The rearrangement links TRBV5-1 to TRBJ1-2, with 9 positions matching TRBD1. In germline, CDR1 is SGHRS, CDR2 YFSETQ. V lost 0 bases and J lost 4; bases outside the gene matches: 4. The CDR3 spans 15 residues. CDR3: CASSLEGQGTYGYTF. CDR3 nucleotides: TGCGCCAGCAGCTTGGAGGGACAGGGTACCTATGGCTACACCTTC.

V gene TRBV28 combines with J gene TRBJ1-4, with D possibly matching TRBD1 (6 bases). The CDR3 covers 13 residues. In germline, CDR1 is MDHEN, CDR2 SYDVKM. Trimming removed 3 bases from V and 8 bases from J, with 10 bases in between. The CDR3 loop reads CASSFYQGEKLFF. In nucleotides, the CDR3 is TGTGCCAGCAGTTTCTACCAGGGGGAAAAACTGTTTTTT.

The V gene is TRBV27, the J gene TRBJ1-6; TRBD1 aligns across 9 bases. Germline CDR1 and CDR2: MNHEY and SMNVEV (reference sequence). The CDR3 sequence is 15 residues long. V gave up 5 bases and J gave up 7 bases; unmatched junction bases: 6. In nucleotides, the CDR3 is TGTGCCAGCAGTCCGGGACAGGGTGTCAATTCACCCCTCCACTTT. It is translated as CASSPGQGVNSPLHF.

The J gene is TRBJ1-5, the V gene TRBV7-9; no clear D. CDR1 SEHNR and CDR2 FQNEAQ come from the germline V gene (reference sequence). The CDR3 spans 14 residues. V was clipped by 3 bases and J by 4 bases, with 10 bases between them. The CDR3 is CASSLSKGNQPQHF. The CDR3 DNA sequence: TGTGCCAGCAGCTTGAGTAAAGGAAATCAGCCCCAGCATTTT.

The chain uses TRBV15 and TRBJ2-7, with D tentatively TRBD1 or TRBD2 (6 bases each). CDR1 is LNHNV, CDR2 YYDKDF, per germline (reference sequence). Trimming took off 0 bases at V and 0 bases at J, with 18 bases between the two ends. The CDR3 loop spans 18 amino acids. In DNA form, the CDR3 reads TGTGCCACCAGCAGAGATTCCGGGGGCAGGTCCTACTCCTACGAGCAGTACTTC. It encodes CATSRDSGGRSYSYEQYF.